This passage covers 20 T cell receptor beta chains from one sample sequenced in a study of shared clonotypes between healthy human individuals. Some clones are missing from TCRdb's copy, which holds only in-frame ones; the method was immunoSEQ multiplex PCR. There are millions of clones in the sample; 85% to 95% occur only once, and 0.39% lies in the top ten. Material: naive CD4+ T cells from PBMCs. Regarding subset: CD45RA+ positively selected. The receptor source for this set is a man between 18 and 35 years old in good health. Some clones in this sample may be carry-over from other donors' samples.

The chain carries TRBV19 and TRBJ1-1; the D gene is possibly TRBD1 (6 bases). The germline gives CDR1 LNHDA, CDR2 SQIVND (reference sequence). With 0 bases removed from V and 8 bases from J, the gap between germline ends came to 13 bases. The CDR3 is made up of 14 amino acids. The CDR3 coding sequence is TGTGCCAGTAGTATAGAGGGGACATCCCTAGAAGCTTTCTTT. Residues: CASSIEGTSLEAFF.

The rearrangement uses TRBV7-2 and TRBJ2-7; no clear D gene. Trimming shortened V by 4 bases and J by 5 bases, and 6 bases separated the two germline ends. The CDR3 has 11 residues. Germline V gene lookup returns CDR1 SGHTA and CDR2 FQGNSA. The CDR3 spells CASSSADEQYF. The CDR3 region has the DNA TGTGCCAGCAGCTCTGCGGACGAGCAGTACTTC.

V is TRBV4-3 and J is TRBJ2-1, with TRBD2 identical over 10 bases. Germline V gene data show CDR1 as LGHNA and CDR2 as YSLEER. This CDR3 spans 18 amino acids. The ends lost 0 bases at V and 0 bases at J; junction bases unmatched: 5. Here the CDR3 DNA reads TGCGCCAGCAGCCAAGATTGGACTAGCGGAAGCTCCTACAATGAGCAGTTCTTC. It yields the protein CASSQDWTSGSSYNEQFF.

V and J are TRBV15 and TRBJ2-2, with D possibly being TRBD2 (5 bases). The CDR3 has 16 amino acids. V lost 1 base, J lost 1 base, and 10 bases lay in between. Germline CDR1 and CDR2: LNHNV and YYDKDF (reference sequence). CDR3 bases: TGTGCCACCAGCAGAGCCGGTGCGGGGAACACCGGGGAGCTGTTTTTT. Encoded protein: CATSRAGAGNTGELFF.

The chain couples TRBV4-1 to TRBJ1-5; 9 positions agree with TRBD1. The CDR3 extends over 16 amino acids. Germline assignment: CDR1 MGHRA and CDR2 YSYEKL. The junction had 11 bases not matched to a gene; V was cut back by 2 bases and J by 9 bases. CDR3 bases: TGCGCCAGCAGCCAAACATGGGACAGGGTTAAGGGGCCCCAGCATTTT. Translating gives CASSQTWDRVKGPQHF.

The V gene is TRBV29-1, the J gene TRBJ2-5, with D unresolved. V dropped 6 bases and J dropped 2 bases, with 4 bases sitting between them. In germline, CDR1 is SQVTM, CDR2 ANQGSEA. This CDR3 spans 10 amino acids. The CDR3 DNA sequence: TGCAGCGTAGAGCAAGAGACCCAGTACTTC. The encoded protein is CSVEQETQYF.

CDR3 protein: CASRRQGQGEQYF. In nucleotides, the CDR3 is TGTGCCAGCCGGAGGCAAGGACAGGGCGAGCAGTACTTC. V usage is TRBV27 and J usage is TRBJ2-7; TRBD1 agrees at 8 bases. CDR3 size: 13 residues. V trimming: 8 bases; J trimming: 6 bases; junction bases outside the gene matches: 9. Germline CDR1 and CDR2: MNHEY and SMNVEV (reference sequence).

Turning to this clone: The same CDR3 arises from other DNA sequences in this sample as well. The rearrangement joins TRBV5-1 to TRBJ1-5; possible D gene TRBD1, 5 bases. There are 14 residues in the CDR3. Deletions cut 0 bases from V and 7 bases from J, with 11 bases between. The germline gives CDR1 SGHRS, CDR2 YFSETQ. The CDR3 spells CASSLEGVGQPQHF. As DNA, the CDR3 is TGCGCCAGCAGCTTGGAAGGGGTAGGACAGCCCCAGCATTTT.

This chain uses TRBV27 with TRBJ2-5; TRBD2 might be the D (5 bases). This CDR3 contains 16 residues. Trimming removed 3 bases from V and 2 bases from J, with 16 bases in between. Germline assignment: CDR1 MNHEY and CDR2 SMNVEV (reference sequence). The CDR3 spells CASSFRGLDGQETQYF. The DNA for the CDR3 is TGTGCCAGCAGTTTCCGAGGGTTGGACGGACAAGAGACCCAGTACTTC.

The rearrangement links TRBV28 to TRBJ1-4; D gene ambiguous. Trimming shortened V by 3 bases and J by 8 bases, and 7 bases separated the two germline ends. This CDR3 region has 12 residues. Germline CDR1 is MDHEN and CDR2 is SYDVKM. In DNA form, the CDR3 reads TGTGCCAGCAGTTTCCATGCCGAAAAACTGTTTTTT. This gives the protein CASSFHAEKLFF.

V gene TRBV11-2 combines with J gene TRBJ1-1, with 7 bases identical to TRBD1. In germline, CDR1 is SGHAT, CDR2 FQNNGV. The CDR3 sequence is 17 residues long. Germline trimming cut 2 bases from V and 4 bases from J; bases unmatched to any gene: 13. DNA for the CDR3: TGTGCCAGCAGCTTACCACTCCTCGGCAGGGGGATCACTGAAGCTTTCTTT. The encoded protein is CASSLPLLGRGITEAFF.

This chain uses TRBV9 with TRBJ2-1, with 8 nucleotides matching TRBD2. V lost 1 base, J lost 0 bases, and 6 bases stayed unmatched. Germline CDR1 is SGDLS and CDR2 is YYNGEE. CDR3 length equals 17 residues. The CDR3 sequence is CASSVTAGASSYNEQFF. The CDR3 DNA sequence: TGTGCCAGCAGCGTAACAGCGGGGGCTAGCTCCTACAATGAGCAGTTCTTC.

This clone is a singleton in its sample. The chain links TRBV28 to TRBJ1-2; D not certain. The CDR3 is 13 residues long. CDR1 and CDR2 (germline): MDHEN, SYDVKM. V was shortened by 3 bases and J by 8 bases, with 13 bases between the two germline ends. The CDR3 sequence: CASSLRQLGGYTF. The CDR3 DNA reads as TGTGCCAGCAGTTTGAGGCAGTTAGGCGGCTACACCTTC.

This chain uses TRBV6-5 with TRBJ1-2, with D unresolved. This CDR3 comprises 16 residues. Germline CDR1 is MNHEY and CDR2 is SVGAGI. V was shortened by 0 bases and J by 8 bases, with 19 bases between the two germline ends. CDR3 residues: CASSYSPGRAARGYTF. The CDR3 DNA is TGTGCCAGCAGTTACTCTCCAGGCCGGGCCGCGAGGGGCTACACCTTC.

The chain recombines TRBV6-1 with TRBJ2-7; D may be TRBD1 or TRBD2 (5 bases each). Per the germline V gene, CDR1 is MNHNS and CDR2 is SASEGT. Trimming took 0 bases from V and 0 from J, leaving 9 bases between them. This CDR3 contains 15 residues. CDR3 loop: CASSEATGLSYEQYF. The DNA for the CDR3 is TGTGCCAGCAGTGAAGCTACGGGGCTCTCCTACGAGCAGTACTTC.

The genes are TRBV28 and TRBJ1-4; unclear D gene. This CDR3 comprises 16 residues. The V end lost 3 bases, the J end lost 4 bases, and 15 bases lay between the germline ends. Germline V gene sequence: CDR1 MDHEN, CDR2 SYDVKM. The CDR3 loop reads CASSFLSGQLNEKLFF. CDR3 DNA sequence: TGTGCCAGCAGTTTTCTGTCCGGCCAGCTTAATGAAAAACTGTTTTTT.

V is TRBV30 and J is TRBJ2-2; TRBD2 aligns across 9 bases. Germline CDR1 and CDR2: GTSNPN and SVGIG (reference sequence). The CDR3 length is 16 residues. The V and J ends lost 8 bases and 9 bases, in that order; junction bases with no gene match: 19. The CDR3 reads CAQNLATAGGLRELFF. CDR3 coding DNA: TGTGCCCAGAACCTAGCTACGGCGGGAGGGTTGCGGGAGCTGTTTTTT. Full variable domain (missing parts from reference TRBV30 and TRBJ2-2): SQTIHQWPATLVQPVGSPLSLECTVEGTSNPNLYWYRQAAGRGLQLLFYSVGIGQISSEVPQNLSASRPQDRQFILSSKKLLLSDSGFYLCAQNLATAGGLRELFFGEGSRLTVL.

The genes are TRBV5-1 and TRBJ2-1; 11 nucleotides agree with TRBD2. The junction had 15 bases not matched to a gene; V was cut back by 10 bases and J by 9 bases. The CDR3 loop spans 15 amino acids. CDR1 and CDR2 from the germline V gene are SGHRS and YFSETQ. CDR3 sequence (DNA): TGCGCCGCCAGCCTAGGGGGGACTAGCGGTGGTGAGCAGTTCTTC. Protein product: CAASLGGTSGGEQFF. Filled out from reference TRBV5-1 and TRBJ2-1, the complete variable domain reads KAGVTQTPRYLIKTRGQQVTLSCSPISGHRSVSWYQQTPGQGLQFLFEYFSETQRNKGNFPGRFSGRQFSNSRSEMNVSTLELGDSALYLCAASLGGTSGGEQFFGPGTRLTVL.

To note about this clone: This same CDR3 is encoded by further DNA sequences in the sample. The chain employs TRBV5-1 and TRBJ1-5; D is unclear. Trimming took 8 bases from V and 0 from J, leaving 9 bases between them. The CDR3 covers 13 residues. CDR1 is SGHRS, CDR2 YFSETQ, per germline. In DNA, the CDR3 is TGCGCCAGTAGGGCAGATAGCAATCAGCCCCAGCATTTT. Translation gives CASRADSNQPQHF.

This clone was counted a few times. The rearrangement joins TRBV28 to TRBJ1-1; possibly TRBD1 for D (5 bases). The germline V and J ends were trimmed by 3 bases and 5 bases, with 16 bases remaining between them. This CDR3 region has 15 residues. Germline V gene lookup returns CDR1 MDHEN and CDR2 SYDVKM. In DNA, the CDR3 is TGTGCCAGCAGTTTCGTCTGGCAGGGAGGGACTGAAGCTTTCTTT. Residues: CASSFVWQGGTEAFF.